The 15 T cell receptor beta chains listed next were all sequenced from one sample in a study of blood T cell repertoires in COVID-19. TCRdb's table, derived via immunoSEQ multiplex PCR, lists solely in-frame clones and lacks some. The data hold 120,000 to 150,000 clones, with over 60% observed a single time. Sequenced sample: peripheral blood. The receptors here all came from an elderly man with acute or convalescent COVID-19.

The genes are TRBV18 and TRBJ2-3; TRBD1 might be the D (5 bases). Per germline, CDR1 KGHSH and CDR2 LQKENI. The CDR3 loop spans 14 amino acids. Trimming shortened V by 5 bases and J by 2 bases, and 11 bases separated the two germline ends. The CDR3 nucleotides are TGTGCCAGCTCAACCAGGGTGACCACAGATACGCAGTATTTT. It translates to CASSTRVTTDTQYF.

This clone was recorded only once. The chain has TRBV25-1 and TRBJ1-1; a possible D gene is TRBD1 (6 bases). Per the germline V gene, CDR1 is MGHDK and CDR2 is SYGVNS. Trimming left V 6 bases short and J 3 bases short, with 17 bases between. The CDR3 is made up of 15 amino acids. CDR3 coding DNA: TGTGCCAGCAGCTCAAGGGGGGGTGTCCACACTGAAGCTTTCTTT. Its translation: CASSSRGGVHTEAFF.

The chain carries TRBV9 and TRBJ2-2; D perhaps matches TRBD1 (6 bases). Trimming stripped 0 bases from V and 1 base from J, with 7 bases between. The CDR3 extends over 15 amino acids. CDR1 and CDR2 from the germline V gene are SGDLS and YYNGEE. The CDR3 sequence: CASSVAQGNTGELFF. DNA for the CDR3: TGTGCCAGCAGCGTAGCACAGGGGAACACCGGGGAGCTGTTTTTT.

The rearrangement uses TRBV20-1 and TRBJ2-7, with D perhaps matching TRBD1 (5 bases). The CDR3 covers 11 residues. V gave up 3 bases and J gave up 3 bases, with 6 bases separating them. The germline V gene encodes CDR1 DFQATT and CDR2 SNEGSKA (reference sequence). CDR3 in DNA: TGCAGTGCTAGCAGGGTCTACGAGCAGTACTTC. As protein: CSASRVYEQYF.

This chain connects TRBV18 to TRBJ1-1, with 7 bases aligning to TRBD1. Germline CDR1 reads KGHSH; CDR2 reads LQKENI. With 2 bases clipped from V and 3 bases from J, the junction kept 6 bases outside the gene matches. This CDR3 is built from 15 residues. CDR3 sequence: CASSPGTGAHTEAFF. The CDR3, as DNA: TGTGCCAGCTCACCAGGAACAGGGGCTCACACTGAAGCTTTCTTT.

This rearrangement joins TRBV4-1 to TRBJ1-6; D is undetermined. Germline values: CDR1 MGHRA, CDR2 YSYEKL. V lost 0 bases to trimming and J lost 0 bases, with 9 bases between them. The CDR3 is 17 residues long. For the CDR3, the DNA is TGCGCCAGCAGCCAAGAACCGCTGAGCTCCTATAATTCACCCCTCCACTTT. It is translated as CASSQEPLSSYNSPLHF.

This clone was seen a handful of times. Its ends do not fully match the called genes, so a read error is possible. The chain has TRBV7-7 and TRBJ2-2; 8 positions agree with TRBD1. The CDR3 loop spans 16 amino acids. The germline gives CDR1 SSHAT, CDR2 FNYEAQ (reference sequence). The CDR3 sequence is CASRPQGAETTGELFF. The DNA of the CDR3 is TGTGCTAGCAGGCCTCAGGGGGCCGAAACCACCGGGGAGCTGTTTTTT.

The gene calls are TRBV7-2 and TRBJ2-4, with TRBD1 as a possible D gene (6 bases). The CDR3 is made up of 15 amino acids. V shed 6 bases and J shed 9 bases, with 21 bases lying between them. Germline CDR1 and CDR2: SGHTA and FQGNSA. The CDR3 loop is CASSLSQGSLTIQYF. In DNA form, the CDR3 reads TGTGCCAGCAGTCTTTCACAGGGCTCCCTAACCATTCAGTACTTC.

The chain employs TRBV23-1 and TRBJ1-3; the D gene is possibly TRBD1 (5 bases). TRBV23-1 is flagged as an ORF with uncertain function. V was shortened by 2 bases and J by 3 bases, with 8 bases between the two germline ends. The CDR3 consists of 14 residues. In nucleotides, the CDR3 is TGCGCCAGCAGTCAACCGGGGGGTGGAAACACCATATATTTT. It encodes CASSQPGGGNTIYF.

This clone was seen at least ten times. The rearrangement links TRBV2 to TRBJ2-2, with 8 bases aligning to TRBD1. CDR1 SNHLY and CDR2 FYNNEI come from the germline V gene. The CDR3 runs 14 residues. Trimming cost V 6 bases and J 7 bases; bases outside gene matches: 7. The CDR3 nucleotides read TGTGCCAGCAGGATAGGACAGGGTTTCGGGGAGCTGTTTTTT. This gives the protein CASRIGQGFGELFF.

This chain joins TRBV20-1 and TRBJ1-6; no firm D call. The ends were cut back, 3 bases at V and 0 bases at J, with 18 bases in the middle. There are 18 residues in the CDR3. The germline V gene encodes CDR1 DFQATT and CDR2 SNEGSKA (reference sequence). CDR3 region: CSASLVRPGGSYNSPLHF. CDR3 sequence (DNA): TGCAGTGCTAGTCTGGTACGGCCAGGTGGCTCCTATAATTCACCCCTCCACTTT.

The chain combines TRBV28 with TRBJ1-2; 7 nucleotides match TRBD1. Germline V CDR1 and CDR2: MDHEN, SYDVKM. This CDR3 is 14 amino acids long. Trimming at V came to 5 bases and at J to 6 bases, leaving 9 bases not matched to a gene. This CDR3 reads CASSGPLRGHGYTF. DNA for the CDR3: TGTGCCAGCAGTGGCCCGTTGAGGGGGCATGGCTACACCTTC.

This rearrangement joins TRBV24-1 to TRBJ2-5; a possible D gene is TRBD1 (6 bases). The CDR3 sequence is 15 residues long. Looked up from germline, CDR1 is KGHDR and CDR2 is SFDVKD. Trimming took 3 bases from V and 5 from J, leaving 15 bases between them. CDR3 sequence: CATSDRDRPKETQYF. The DNA of the CDR3 is TGTGCCACCAGTGATCGTGACAGGCCTAAGGAGACCCAGTACTTC.

The chain links TRBV7-8 to TRBJ2-1; D might be TRBD2 (7 bases). V lost 10 bases and J lost 0, with 16 bases in between. The CDR3 covers 15 residues. Germline CDR1 SGHVS, CDR2 FQNEAQ. The CDR3 sequence: CAIRGGGSSYNEQFF. CDR3 coding DNA: TGTGCCATAAGGGGCGGGGGCAGCTCCTACAATGAGCAGTTCTTC.

The V gene is TRBV4-3, the J gene TRBJ1-2; TRBD1 might be the D (5 bases). This CDR3 contains 15 residues. In germline, CDR1 is LGHNA, CDR2 YSLEER. Trimming took 0 bases from V and 5 from J, leaving 13 bases between them. As DNA, the CDR3 is TGCGCCAGCAGCCAAGATATGGGGGGGACTTATGGCTACACCTTC. Translation: CASSQDMGGTYGYTF.